This TCR beta chain appears in the sequencing data of a study of T-cell reconstitution after alpha-beta-depleted transplantation in children. The germline V and J ends were trimmed by 3 bases and 6 bases, with 17 bases remaining between them. In germline, CDR1 is MGHRA, CDR2 YSYEKL. The CDR3 has 15 amino acids. Preparation of the TCRbeta library was carried out with unique molecular identifiers. One entry per CDR3 protein, called by TCRdb with MiXCR from the PCR reads. The sample has around 360,000 distinct CDR3 sequences, approximately 10% seen once; the top ten hold under 3%. This clonotype was recorded only once.

The input for sequencing was PBMCs from the stem cell graft donor, taken from the stem cell graft. The chain carries TRBV4-1 and TRBJ1-1; D unresolved. The receptor comes from a human donor who donated a stem cell graft to a child with acute lymphoblastic leukemia. Here the CDR3 DNA reads TGCGCCAGCAGCCAGGCGGGTGGGAAATACGCTGAAGCTTTCTTT. Residues: CASSQAGGKYAEAFF.